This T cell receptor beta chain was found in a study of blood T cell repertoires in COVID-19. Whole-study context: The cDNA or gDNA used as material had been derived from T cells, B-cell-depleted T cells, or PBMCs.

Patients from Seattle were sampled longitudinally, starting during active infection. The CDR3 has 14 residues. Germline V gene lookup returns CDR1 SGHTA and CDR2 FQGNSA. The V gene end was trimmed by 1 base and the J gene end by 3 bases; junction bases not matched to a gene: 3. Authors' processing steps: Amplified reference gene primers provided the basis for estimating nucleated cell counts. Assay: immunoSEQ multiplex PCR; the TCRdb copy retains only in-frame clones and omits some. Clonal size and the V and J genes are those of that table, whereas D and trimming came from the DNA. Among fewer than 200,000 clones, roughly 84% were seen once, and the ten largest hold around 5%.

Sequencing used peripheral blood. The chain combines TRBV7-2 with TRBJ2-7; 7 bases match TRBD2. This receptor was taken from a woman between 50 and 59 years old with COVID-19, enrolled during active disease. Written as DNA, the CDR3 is TGTGCCAGCAGCTTAGGACTAGCCAACTACGAGCAGTACTTC. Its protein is CASSLGLANYEQYF.